Each of the 8 T cell receptor beta chains below was sequenced from the same sample in a study of blood T cell repertoires in COVID-19. The data were produced by immunoSEQ multiplex PCR, yet TCRdb's version contains in-frame clones alone and is incomplete. The profile shows around 250,000 clones, around 87% of them singletons. The sequencing input was peripheral blood. The receptors were gathered from a woman in her 70s with active or convalescent COVID-19.

V and J are TRBV18 and TRBJ2-7; D call uncertain. Trimming stripped 2 bases from V and 3 bases from J, with 8 bases between. The CDR3 has 13 residues. From germline, CDR1 is KGHSH and CDR2 LQKENI. The CDR3 DNA sequence: TGTGCCAGCTCACCATTCGACAACTACGAGCAGTACTTC. Translation gives CASSPFDNYEQYF.

The rearrangement joins TRBV7-2 to TRBJ2-7; no definite D call. This CDR3 contains 15 residues. From germline, CDR1 is SGHTA and CDR2 FQGNSA. Trimming cost V 3 bases and J 2 bases, with 14 bases left between them. The CDR3: CASSFSGLNPYEQYF. Here the CDR3 DNA reads TGTGCCAGCAGCTTCTCAGGCCTTAACCCCTACGAGCAGTACTTC.

This sequence joins TRBV6-5 and TRBJ2-7, with 7 positions matching TRBD1. The trim removed 8 bases at V and 3 bases at J, leaving 10 bases unmatched. The CDR3 has 14 amino acids. The germline gives CDR1 MNHEY, CDR2 SVGAGI. CDR3 residues: CASELTGNIYEQYF. The CDR3, as DNA: TGTGCCAGCGAGTTGACAGGGAATATCTACGAGCAGTACTTC.

This clone was counted once. The rearrangement links TRBV6-2 or TRBV6-3 to TRBJ2-3, with D maybe TRBD2 (5 bases). CDR3 size: 14 residues. Germline CDR1 reads MNHEY; CDR2 reads SVGEGT. V was trimmed by 0 bases and J by 4 bases, leaving 8 bases between them. This CDR3 reads CASSYSRTSDTQYF. In DNA form, the CDR3 reads TGTGCCAGCAGTTACTCTCGGACTTCAGATACGCAGTATTTT.

This chain uses TRBV7-2 with TRBJ2-1; the D gene is possibly TRBD1 (8 bases). Germline values: CDR1 SGHTA, CDR2 FQGNSA. The ends were cut back, 4 bases at V and 4 bases at J, with 14 bases in the middle. There are 15 residues in the CDR3. The CDR3 DNA reads as TGTGCCAGCAGCTCAGCGGGACAGGTATACAATGAGCAGTTCTTC. Residues: CASSSAGQVYNEQFF.

The chain employs TRBV24-1 and TRBJ1-2, with D tentatively TRBD1 (6 bases). The V gene lost 1 base and the J gene lost 0 bases, with 11 bases spanning the gap. The CDR3 has 16 residues. CDR1 is KGHDR and CDR2 is SFDVKD in the germline V gene. The DNA for the CDR3 is TGTGCCACCAGTGATTTACCCGGACAGCCTAACTATGGCTACACCTTC. Translating it yields CATSDLPGQPNYGYTF.

J is TRBJ1-2 and V is TRBV6-5; D gene uncertain. Trimming cost V 2 bases and J 8 bases, with 6 bases left between them. The CDR3 loop spans 11 amino acids. Germline V gene lookup returns CDR1 MNHEY and CDR2 SVGAGI. This CDR3 reads CASSYAQGYTF. CDR3 nucleotides: TGTGCCAGCAGTTACGCCCAGGGCTACACCTTC.

The CDR3 nucleotides read TGTGCCAGCAGCTTAAGTCTCGGGAACACCGGGGAGCTGTTTTTT. Its protein is CASSLSLGNTGELFF. The chain links TRBV7-2 to TRBJ2-2; D is uncertain. The CDR3 contains 15 residues. V gave up 2 bases and J gave up 1 base, with 8 bases separating them. Germline CDR1 reads SGHTA; CDR2 reads FQGNSA.